This T cell receptor beta chain was captured by sequencing in a study of T cells in Graves' hyperthyroidism and ophthalmopathy. Only a few counts were recorded for this clonotype. The CDR3 regions of TCR beta were amplified from RNA transcripts. HTBI primers were used for first-round RT-PCR of the TCR CDR3. TCRdb re-analysed the multiplex PCR reads in MiXCR, keeping a single row per CDR3 protein. The sample holds about 590,000 distinct CDR3 sequences, approximately 14% seen once. The sample comprised blood. The TCR was taken from a woman aged 25 to 39 with Graves' hyperthyroidism.

In DNA form, the CDR3 reads TGCAGCGTTGAAGATCTGACAGGCGGTAATGAAAAACTGTTTTTT. Translation gives CSVEDLTGGNEKLFF. The rearrangement joins TRBV29-1 to TRBJ1-4; a possible D gene is TRBD1 (6 bases). The ends were cut back, 0 bases at V and 4 bases at J, with 12 bases in the middle. Per the germline V gene, CDR1 is SQVTM and CDR2 is ANQGSEA. The length of the CDR3 is 15 residues.